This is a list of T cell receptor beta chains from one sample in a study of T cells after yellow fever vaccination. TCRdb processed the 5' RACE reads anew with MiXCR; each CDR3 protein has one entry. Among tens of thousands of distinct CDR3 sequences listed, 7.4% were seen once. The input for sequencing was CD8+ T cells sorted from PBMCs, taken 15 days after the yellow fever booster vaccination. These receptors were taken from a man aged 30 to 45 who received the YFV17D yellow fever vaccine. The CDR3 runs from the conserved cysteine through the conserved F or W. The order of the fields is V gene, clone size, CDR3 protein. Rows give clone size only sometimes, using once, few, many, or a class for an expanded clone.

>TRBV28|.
CASSFTGLSPLEQFF
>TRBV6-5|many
CASSYQGGLYNEQFF
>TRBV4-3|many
CASSHSGLTDTQYF
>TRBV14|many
CASSPAGGHNSPLHF
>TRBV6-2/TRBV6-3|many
CASSYWERNQPQHF
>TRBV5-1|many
CASSLFSENEQFF
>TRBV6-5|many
CASSYAGNQPQHF
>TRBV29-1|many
CSVEGDNKSYEQYF
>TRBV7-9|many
CASSLEGGVAEAFF
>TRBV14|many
CASSHSSYEQYF
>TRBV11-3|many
CASSLGGRERKFF
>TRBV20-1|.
CSAHRDLNEKLFF
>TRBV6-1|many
CASSGTLDSNQPQHF
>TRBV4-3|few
CASSQDRRGRGSYEQYF
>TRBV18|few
CASSPDGLALHF